These T cell receptor beta chains were read from a single sample in a study of blood T cells in healthy people across ages. TCRdb processed the 5' RACE reads anew with MiXCR; each CDR3 protein has one entry. This sample carries approximately 780,000 distinct CDR3 sequences, roughly 26% of them seen once, and the ten largest clones take about 3%. This sample also appeared in a second study, on T cells of mothers and their children.

Sequenced: blood. These receptors were taken from a boy between 5 and 17 years old in good health. The conserved cysteine and the conserved F or W are not part of the CDR3 here. Each record gives: J gene, V gene, CDR3 protein.

TRBJ2-6 | TRBV7-3 | ASKSNGANVLT
TRBJ1-1 | TRBV29-1 | SVVVGGDEAF
TRBJ2-1 | TRBV3-1 | ASSPSGGSSYNEQF
TRBJ2-7 | TRBV4-1 | ASSQGHRGGSYDEQY
TRBJ2-4 | TRBV3-1 | ASSQGSGSTKNIQY
TRBJ2-3 | TRBV12-3/TRBV12-4 | ASNANVEGADTQY
TRBJ2-3 | TRBV29-1 | SVGDSTDTQY
TRBJ2-5 | TRBV18 | ASSRQEQETQY
TRBJ1-1 | TRBV9 | ASRETGAFGEAF
TRBJ2-4 | TRBV4-1 | ASSQPRAGGGKNIQY
TRBJ2-7 | TRBV3-1 | ASSQVRGQGDNEQY
TRBJ2-5 | TRBV12-3/TRBV12-4 | ASSFPGAYQETQY
TRBJ1-2 | TRBV5-5 | ARLPGDGYT
TRBJ2-3 | TRBV18 | ASSPRLQAADTQY
TRBJ1-4 | TRBV20-1 | SAPSSGLTNEKLF
TRBJ1-2 | TRBV6-6 | ASKTTGNGYGYT
TRBJ1-1 | TRBV12-3/TRBV12-4 | ASSPISGTEAF
TRBJ2-1 | TRBV12-3/TRBV12-4 | ASSPGGGTYNEQF
- | TRBV6-1 | ASSLRGTGGLSSYEQY
- | TRBV20-1 | SARARVTRNEQF
TRBJ2-1 | TRBV7-9 | ASSRNPLAEDNEQF
TRBJ2-5 | TRBV12-3/TRBV12-4 | ASGNRGETQY
TRBJ2-5 | TRBV5-1 | ASSMQQGPQETQY
TRBJ1-2 | TRBV5-1 | ASSPGQGLEGYT
- | TRBV4-1 | AGYEQY
TRBJ1-2 | TRBV29-1 | SGRDISNYGYT
TRBJ2-7 | TRBV2 | ASSPTGHGLLSEQY
TRBJ2-3 | TRBV6-6 | ASTERTPDTQY
TRBJ1-5 | TRBV27 | ASSLLGGSNQPQH
TRBJ1-4 | TRBV6-6 | ASSYSGDRASEKLF
TRBJ2-7 | TRBV28 | ASSFGDRVAYEQY
TRBJ2-5 | TRBV7-9 | ASSSSGAHQETQY
- | TRBV12-3/TRBV12-4 | ASSAGTKTPSSYEQY
TRBJ2-3 | TRBV20-1 | SAYDPGLAETQY
TRBJ2-2 | TRBV20-1 | SAREGHSTGELF
- | TRBV28 | ASLGPGYDEQF
TRBJ2-7 | TRBV7-2 | ASSSVFHEQY
TRBJ1-1 | TRBV5-1 | ASSLQGFGTEAF
TRBJ2-5 | TRBV7-9 | ASSPPTGLETQY
TRBJ1-1 | TRBV7-6 | ASSPQAAVNTEAF
TRBJ2-1 | TRBV7-2 | ASSSIRDSSNEQF
TRBJ2-1 | TRBV3-1 | ASSDRGWYNEQF
TRBJ2-1 | TRBV7-9 | TSSLGAADEQF
TRBJ2-6 | TRBV4-2 | ASSQDDTYSGANVLT
TRBJ2-1 | TRBV6-1 | ASIPGGYTRLSSYNEQF
TRBJ1-5 | TRBV19 | ATGVNQPQH
TRBJ1-3 | TRBV6-1 | ASSEENTRGNTIY
TRBJ2-4 | TRBV3-1 | ASSQAEGAKNIQY
- | TRBV15 | ATSRGQSGNNEQY
TRBJ2-1 | TRBV10-3 | AISEPTVGRGGLHEQF
TRBJ2-1 | TRBV5-1 | ASSLNRGDEQF
TRBJ1-6 | TRBV6-1 | ASSGQGVDNSPLH
TRBJ2-5 | TRBV2 | ASNWGAREETQY
TRBJ1-2 | TRBV12-3/TRBV12-4 | ASSPDRGGYT